Each of the 20 T cell receptor beta chains below was sequenced from the same sample in a study of a mutant IDH1 vaccine in newly diagnosed glioma. Time point of the sample: week 35, safety follow-up. All doses held 300 ug of mutant IDH1 20-mer peptide, with topical imiquimod. These TCRs' antigens remain unknown. Assay used: immunoSEQ multiplex PCR; TCRdb lists only in-frame clones, some missing. This sample has about 60,000 clones; approximately 87% occur once, and the top ten carry 1.6%. Here the sequenced sample was PBMCs, taken from a glioma patient whose treatment included an IDH1 peptide vaccine. The source is a man aged 40-55 years with glioma.

The chain joins TRBV14 to TRBJ2-4; TRBD1 or TRBD2 may be the D gene (6 bases each). The CDR3 loop spans 16 amino acids. The germline V gene has CDR1 SGHDN and CDR2 FVKESK. V was shortened by 0 bases and J by 1 base, with 10 bases between the two germline ends. The CDR3 DNA follows: TGTGCCAGCAGCCAAGAAGTAGGGGGGGCCAAAAACATTCAGTACTTC. Protein sequence: CASSQEVGGAKNIQYF.

The chain combines TRBV13 with TRBJ2-7; 7 nucleotides align to TRBD2. Trimming cost V 6 bases and J 0 bases; bases outside gene matches: 14. The CDR3 consists of 17 residues. CDR1 and CDR2 (germline): PRHDT, FYEKMQ (reference sequence). The CDR3 reads CASSDKLSGSGSYEQYF. DNA for the CDR3: TGTGCCAGCAGTGACAAGCTTAGCGGGTCCGGCTCCTACGAGCAGTACTTC.

The chain joins TRBV2 to TRBJ2-3; 9 bases line up with TRBD2. The CDR3 covers 12 residues. With V trimmed by 6 bases and J by 5 bases, 0 bases remained unmatched. The V gene's germline CDR1 is SNHLY and CDR2 FYNNEI. DNA of the CDR3: TGTGCCAGCAGAGCGGGAGGAGATACGCAGTATTTT. This encodes CASRAGGDTQYF.

In DNA form, the CDR3 reads TGTGCCAGCAGTTACGGGCGGACAGGGTCCTACGAGCAGTACTTC. Its translation is CASSYGRTGSYEQYF. V is TRBV6-5 and J is TRBJ2-7, with 8 bases lining up with TRBD1. From germline, CDR1 is MNHEY and CDR2 SVGAGI. The CDR3 spans 15 residues. V lost 2 bases and J lost 1; bases outside the gene matches: 4.

The J gene is TRBJ1-2, the V gene TRBV25-1; the match to TRBD1 covers 7 bases. The CDR3 is 14 amino acids. The germline CDR1 and CDR2 sequences are MGHDK and SYGVNS. V shed 6 bases, J shed 0 bases, and the junction held 4 bases outside the gene matches. The CDR3 spells CASRPTGSNYGYTF. DNA for the CDR3: TGTGCCAGCAGGCCGACAGGGTCTAACTATGGCTACACCTTC.

This clone has only a few counts. The chain is built from TRBV6-1 and TRBJ2-7, with TRBD1 matching 7 bases. Per the germline V gene, CDR1 is MNHNS and CDR2 is SASEGT. With V trimmed by 2 bases and J by 0 bases, 4 bases remained unmatched. CDR3 size: 15 residues. The CDR3 DNA follows: TGTGCCAGCAGTGAATTGACAGGGAGCTCCTACGAGCAGTACTTC. It encodes CASSELTGSSYEQYF.

The rearrangement uses TRBV5-1 and TRBJ2-3; D ambiguous. The length of the CDR3 is 16 residues. The germline gives CDR1 SGHRS, CDR2 YFSETQ. V dropped 3 bases and J dropped 4 bases, with 18 bases sitting between them. The CDR3 loop is CASSSMDASTADTQYF. The CDR3 coding sequence is TGCGCCAGCAGCTCCATGGACGCCTCCACCGCAGATACGCAGTATTTT.

The CDR3 DNA reads as TGCAGCGTTGGACGGGAGGCTACTAGCGGACGCTCCTACAATGAGCAGTTCTTC. This codes for CSVGREATSGRSYNEQFF. This chain joins TRBV29-1 and TRBJ2-1, with TRBD2 matching over 8 bases. The V and J ends lost 4 bases and 0 bases, in that order; junction bases with no gene match: 14. Germline V gene lookup returns CDR1 SQVTM and CDR2 ANQGSEA. The CDR3 runs to 18 residues.

The V gene is TRBV7-6, the J gene TRBJ2-1, with D maybe TRBD2 (6 bases). The V gene lost 2 bases and the J gene lost 1 base, with 9 bases spanning the gap. CDR3 length equals 15 residues. Germline loops: CDR1 SGHVS, CDR2 FNYEAQ. The CDR3 DNA sequence: TGTGCCAGCAGCTTAACCGGGAGTTCCTACAATGAGCAGTTCTTC. Its translation: CASSLTGSSYNEQFF.

This rearrangement joins TRBV4-2 to TRBJ2-1, with 7 bases identical to TRBD1. The trim removed 2 bases at V and 7 bases at J, leaving 11 bases unmatched. The CDR3 loop spans 16 amino acids. The V gene's germline CDR1 is LGHNA and CDR2 YNFKEQ. CDR3 bases: TGTGCCAGCAGCCAACCCGGACAGGAAAAGTGGAATGAGCAGTTCTTC. Protein sequence: CASSQPGQEKWNEQFF.

In DNA form, the CDR3 reads TGCGCCAGCAGCTTGCTAGCGGGAGGAACCGGGGAGCTGTTTTTT. Protein: CASSLLAGGTGELFF. J is TRBJ2-2 and V is TRBV5-1; 11 nucleotides agree with TRBD2. The CDR3 is 15 amino acids. CDR1 and CDR2 (germline): SGHRS, YFSETQ. V lost 1 base and J lost 5; bases outside the gene matches: 1.

This clone was detected only once. This chain joins TRBV2 and TRBJ2-5, with D possibly being TRBD2 (7 bases). The CDR3 is 16 residues long. V lost 4 bases, J lost 3 bases, and 18 bases lay in between. Germline CDR1 reads SNHLY; CDR2 reads FYNNEI. The CDR3 region has the DNA TGTGCCAGCAGTGTGGGGGGGGCAGGGCGGGAAGAGACCCAGTACTTC. The encoded protein is CASSVGGAGREETQYF.

The V call is TRBV19, the J call TRBJ1-2; tentative D call: TRBD1 (6 bases). The germline gives CDR1 LNHDA, CDR2 SQIVND (reference sequence). Between the trimmed V and J ends, which lost 3 bases and 4 bases, there was a span of 15 bases. The CDR3 contains 15 residues. Here the CDR3 DNA reads TGTGCCAGTAGTATCTCGACAGGATTCTTCTATGGCTACACCTTC. As protein: CASSISTGFFYGYTF.

The rearrangement uses TRBV7-2 and TRBJ1-4; TRBD1 agrees at 9 bases. In germline, CDR1 is SGHTA, CDR2 FQGNSA. V lost 4 bases, J lost 3 bases, and 3 bases stayed unmatched. The CDR3 loop spans 15 amino acids. The DNA for the CDR3 is TGTGCCAGCAGCTCACAGGGGGCACCTAATGAAAAACTGTTTTTT. This codes for CASSSQGAPNEKLFF.

On this clone itself: Within the sample, other DNA sequences also encode this same CDR3. The chain uses TRBV15 and TRBJ1-3; unclear D gene. The length of the CDR3 is 13 residues. V lost 0 bases, J lost 4 bases, and 4 bases lay in between. Germline CDR1 reads LNHNV; CDR2 reads YYDKDF (reference sequence). The CDR3 reads CATSRDPGNTIYF. In DNA form, the CDR3 reads TGTGCCACCAGCAGAGATCCCGGAAACACCATATATTTT. Combining the CDR3 with reference TRBV15 and TRBJ1-3 gives the whole variable domain DAMVIQNPRYQVTQFGKPVTLSCSQTLNHNVMYWYQQKSSQAPKLLFHYYDKDFNNEADTPDNFQSRRPNTSFCFLDIRSPGLGDTAMYLCATSRDPGNTIYFGEGSWLTVV.

The CDR3 bases are TGCGCCGGACGTTTAGCGGTCGTCGGAGAAAAACTGTTTTTT. As protein: CAGRLAVVGEKLFF. The genes are TRBV4-1 and TRBJ1-4, with D unresolved. The germline V gene has CDR1 MGHRA and CDR2 YSYEKL. The ends were cut back, 11 bases at V and 8 bases at J, with 21 bases in the middle. This CDR3 has 14 residues.

The chain couples TRBV5-1 to TRBJ2-5, with 7 bases identical to TRBD1. V dropped 0 bases and J dropped 4; count of bases not matched to a gene: 3. Germline CDR1 reads SGHRS; CDR2 reads YFSETQ. This CDR3 spans 14 amino acids. CDR3: CASSLAGTAETQYF. The CDR3 coding sequence is TGCGCCAGCAGCTTGGCCGGGACAGCAGAGACCCAGTACTTC.

The chain employs TRBV11-2 and TRBJ1-2; 7 bases agree with TRBD1. The CDR3 is made up of 14 amino acids. Germline assignment: CDR1 SGHAT and CDR2 FQNNGV. Germline trimming cut 5 bases from V and 4 bases from J; bases unmatched to any gene: 7. Written as DNA, the CDR3 is TGTGCCAGCAGCCAACAGGGGATAGGCTATGGCTACACCTTC. Translation gives CASSQQGIGYGYTF.

This clone was observed a single time. The V gene is TRBV29-1, the J gene TRBJ2-1; D not resolved. This CDR3 comprises 12 residues. V was trimmed by 1 base and J by 5 bases, leaving 6 bases between them. CDR1 is SQVTM and CDR2 is ANQGSEA in the germline V gene. DNA for the CDR3: TGCAGCGTTGAAGCCCCCAACAATGAGCAGTTCTTC. This gives the protein CSVEAPNNEQFF.

The V gene is TRBV11-3, the J gene TRBJ1-1; D is perhaps TRBD1 (5 bases). The V and J ends lost 4 bases and 2 bases respectively, with 14 bases between them. The germline V gene encodes CDR1 SGHNT and CDR2 YENEEA. CDR3 length: 15 residues. CDR3 sequence reads: CASSSGGSFNTEAFF. The CDR3 DNA follows: TGTGCCAGCAGCTCCGGGGGGAGTTTCAACACTGAAGCTTTCTTT.